Listed here are 32 T cell receptor beta chains from one sample, sequenced in a study of human T cells and chemical hapten exposure. Time point: patch test 2, 6 weeks after DPC sensitization. Documented treatment: therapeutic diphenylcyclopropenone sensitization with weekly scalp DPC. TCRdb re-called the RACE reads through MiXCR, storing one row per CDR3 protein. Of over 130,000 distinct CDR3 sequences listed, approximately 12% are singletons. This specimen was whole blood, taken in connection with sensitization to the hapten diphenylcyclopropenone (DPC). Every receptor here comes from a woman between 50 and 59 years old with alopecia areata. Some clones in this sample may be carry-over from other donors' samples.

The chain combines TRBV18 with TRBJ1-1, with TRBD1 identical over 10 bases. Germline values: CDR1 KGHSH, CDR2 LQKENI. Trimming removed 3 bases from V and 5 bases from J; junction bases left unmatched: 3. The CDR3 has 14 amino acids. The CDR3 protein is CASSPGTGDTEAFF. Here the CDR3 DNA reads TGTGCCAGCTCACCTGGGACAGGGGATACTGAAGCTTTCTTT.

The J gene is TRBJ2-7, the V gene TRBV7-8; D call uncertain. The CDR3 sequence is 15 residues long. The ends were cut back, 2 bases at V and 2 bases at J, with 13 bases in the middle. CDR1 is SGHVS and CDR2 is FQNEAQ in the germline V gene. The CDR3 protein is CASSLKAGRTYEQYF. CDR3 nucleotide sequence: TGTGCCAGCAGCTTAAAGGCCGGCCGAACCTACGAGCAGTACTTC.

The genes are TRBV21-1 and TRBJ2-7; the D call of TRBD1 is as the table states it, not checked on the DNA. TRBV21-1 is recorded as a pseudogene. This CDR3 region has 12 residues. The CDR3: CARGDRGDEQYF. The DNA for the CDR3 is TGTGCCAGGGGGGACAGGGGTGATGAGCAGTACTTC.

The V gene is TRBV3-1, the J gene TRBJ1-1; no clear D. V shed 3 bases and J shed 7 bases, with 6 bases lying between them. The germline V gene has CDR1 LGHDT and CDR2 YNNKEL (reference sequence). The CDR3 is 11 residues long. For the CDR3, the DNA is TGTGCCAGCAGCCAGGACTTTGAAGCTTTCTTT. It yields the protein CASSQDFEAFF.

The chain combines TRBV12-3 or TRBV12-4 with TRBJ1-5; a weak D match, TRBD1 (5 bases). V gave up 6 bases and J gave up 4 bases, with 13 bases separating them. The CDR3 spans 14 residues. CDR3 sequence: CASSSGIVNQPQHF. Here the CDR3 DNA reads TGTGCCAGCAGCTCAGGGATTGTAAATCAGCCCCAGCATTTT.

V is TRBV5-6 and J is TRBJ1-5; D might be TRBD1 (5 bases). V dropped 5 bases and J dropped 2 bases, with 14 bases sitting between them. In germline, CDR1 is SGHDT, CDR2 YYEEEE. This CDR3 region has 15 residues. The CDR3 spells CASSKGPRGNQPQHF. The CDR3, as DNA: TGTGCCAGCAGTAAGGGACCCCGTGGCAATCAGCCCCAGCATTTT.

This clonotype was counted only a few times. The chain links TRBV5-1 to TRBJ2-1; TRBD2 matches 10 bases. CDR3 length: 15 amino acids. The junction had 5 bases not matched to a gene; V was cut back by 0 bases and J by 8 bases. Germline assignment: CDR1 SGHRS and CDR2 YFSETQ. The CDR3 here is CASSLEGLAIDEQFF. The CDR3 DNA is TGCGCCAGCAGCTTGGAGGGACTAGCGATCGATGAGCAGTTCTTC.

This clonotype was found a few times. The chain uses TRBV4-3 and TRBJ2-7, with 10 bases aligning to TRBD2. This CDR3 contains 15 residues. The trim removed 0 bases at V and 6 bases at J, leaving 5 bases unmatched. Looked up from germline, CDR1 is LGHNA and CDR2 is YSLEER. CDR3 region: CASSQEVAGGREQYF. The CDR3 DNA reads as TGCGCCAGCAGCCAAGAGGTAGCGGGAGGCCGCGAGCAGTACTTC.

The chain carries TRBV5-1 and TRBJ2-7; the D gene is possibly TRBD2 (5 bases). The length of the CDR3 is 12 residues. Germline values: CDR1 SGHRS, CDR2 YFSETQ. V dropped 0 bases and J dropped 6 bases, with 7 bases sitting between them. The CDR3 DNA is TGCGCCAGCAGCTTGGGGGAGTCCGAGCAGTACTTC. This encodes CASSLGESEQYF.

This clonotype has a handful of counts. The rearrangement joins TRBV7-9 to TRBJ2-1; tentatively, D is TRBD1 or TRBD2 (5 bases each). The CDR3 is made up of 16 amino acids. CDR1 is SEHNR, CDR2 FQNEAQ, per germline (reference sequence). Trimming left V 4 bases short and J 6 bases short, with 19 bases between. In DNA, the CDR3 is TGTGCCAGCAGCTCCCCCCGAGGGGAGCCCAGCAATGAGCAGTTCTTC. Translation gives CASSSPRGEPSNEQFF. Full variable domain (rest looked up from reference TRBV7-9 and TRBJ2-1): DTGVSQNPRHKITKRGQNVTFRCDPISEHNRLYWYRQTLGQGPEFLTYFQNEAQLEKSRLLSDRFSAERPKGSFSTLEIQRTEQGDSAMYLCASSSPRGEPSNEQFFGPGTRLTVL.

This clonotype was seen only a few times. V is TRBV20-1 and J is TRBJ1-5; D call uncertain. Germline V gene data show CDR1 as DFQATT and CDR2 as SNEGSKA (reference sequence). CDR3 length equals 14 residues. V was cut by 1 base and J by 0 bases, with 7 bases left in between. The CDR3 bases are TGCAGTGCTAGAGTAGCAGTTAGCAATCAGCCCCAGCATTTT. Translation gives CSARVAVSNQPQHF.

This clonotype was detected only a few times. This chain connects TRBV11-2 to TRBJ1-1; D might be TRBD1 (6 bases). Germline V gene data show CDR1 as SGHAT and CDR2 as FQNNGV. The CDR3 has 15 amino acids. V was trimmed by 1 base and J by 4 bases, leaving 13 bases between them. The DNA for the CDR3 is TGTGCCAGCAGCTTAGTACAGGGAGTGGGCACTGAAGCTTTCTTT. It yields the protein CASSLVQGVGTEAFF.

The chain recombines TRBV6-4 with TRBJ2-2; 9 positions match TRBD1. CDR3 length equals 15 residues. The germline V gene encodes CDR1 MRHNA and CDR2 SNTAGT. J was trimmed by 3 bases and V by 3 bases; bases with no gene match: 2. CDR3 in amino acids: CASSEQGADTGELFF. The CDR3 nucleotides read TGTGCCAGCAGTGAACAGGGGGCGGACACCGGGGAGCTGTTTTTT.

This clonotype occurred many times. The chain uses TRBV3-1 and TRBJ2-1; TRBD2 aligns across 7 bases. Trimming cost V 3 bases and J 4 bases; bases outside gene matches: 12. The CDR3 loop spans 17 amino acids. The germline V gene has CDR1 LGHDT and CDR2 YNNKEL (reference sequence). In DNA form, the CDR3 reads TGTGCCAGCAGCCAGTTTACCGGGACTACCCTTTACAATGAGCAGTTCTTC. This encodes CASSQFTGTTLYNEQFF.

V gene TRBV7-3 combines with J gene TRBJ2-3, with 11 bases aligning to TRBD2. J gave up 2 bases and V 4 bases, and 8 bases lay outside the gene matches. The CDR3 is made up of 17 amino acids. Looked up from germline, CDR1 is SGHTA and CDR2 is FQGTGA. The CDR3 coding sequence is TGTGCCAGCAGCTCGCTGACTAGCGGGGTTTACACAGATACGCAGTATTTT. Residues: CASSSLTSGVYTDTQYF.

J is TRBJ2-3 and V is TRBV6-2 or TRBV6-3, with D possibly being TRBD2 (5 bases). CDR3 length: 15 amino acids. The germline V and J ends were trimmed by 0 bases and 4 bases, with 11 bases remaining between them. Per the germline V gene, CDR1 is MNHEY and CDR2 is SVGEGT. CDR3 residues: CASSYSGSGADTQYF. CDR3 bases: TGTGCCAGCAGTTACTCGGGGAGTGGAGCAGATACGCAGTATTTT.

Only a few counts were recorded for this clonotype. J is TRBJ1-2 and V is TRBV11-3; D gene uncertain. Germline V CDR1 and CDR2: SGHNT, YENEEA. V lost 5 bases, J lost 4 bases, and 14 bases lay in between. The CDR3 extends over 14 amino acids. DNA for the CDR3: TGTGCCAGCAGCCCCCGTCCGACCGGCTATGGCTACACCTTC. Encoded protein: CASSPRPTGYGYTF.

The chain joins TRBV12-3 or TRBV12-4 to TRBJ2-1; 10 nucleotides agree with TRBD2. The CDR3 runs 17 residues. Trimming removed 5 bases from V and 1 base from J; junction bases left unmatched: 8. The CDR3 reads CASSIRTSGDSYNEQFF. DNA for the CDR3: TGTGCCAGCAGTATTCGGACTAGCGGAGATTCCTACAATGAGCAGTTCTTC.

This clonotype was observed a handful of times. The chain joins TRBV5-4 to TRBJ2-5, with D perhaps matching TRBD2 (5 bases). The V and J ends lost 1 base and 5 bases respectively, with 15 bases between them. Germline V gives CDR1 SGHNT, CDR2 YYREEE (reference sequence). CDR3 length equals 15 residues. This CDR3 reads CASSLQRSVGETQYF. Here the CDR3 DNA reads TGTGCCAGCAGCTTGCAGCGGTCTGTGGGGGAGACCCAGTACTTC.

The chain combines TRBV29-1 with TRBJ2-3; perhaps D is TRBD1 or TRBD2 (5 bases each). Germline V CDR1 and CDR2: SQVTM, ANQGSEA. The CDR3 is 13 residues long. Trimming left V 4 bases short and J 7 bases short, with 15 bases between. The CDR3 DNA reads TGCAGCGTTGGACCCTCGGGGCGATATACGCAGTATTTT. Translating gives CSVGPSGRYTQYF.

About this clonotype: At one of its ends the junction is not consistent with the germline gene, which may arise from a read error. V gene TRBV7-9 combines with J gene TRBJ2-1; 13 bases align to TRBD2. The CDR3 runs to 17 residues. CDR1 and CDR2 (germline): SEHNR, FQNEAQ (reference sequence). CDR3 nucleotides: TGTGCCAGCAGCTTAGGGACTAGCGGGAGTATCTACAATGAGCAGTCCTTC. Encoded protein: CASSLGTSGSIYNEQSF.

V gene TRBV30 combines with J gene TRBJ2-1; a weak D match, TRBD1 (5 bases). This CDR3 is 13 amino acids long. V lost 0 bases and J lost 6, with 9 bases in between. Germline V gene sequence: CDR1 GTSNPN, CDR2 SVGIG (reference sequence). The CDR3 DNA reads TGTGCCTGGAGTGTACACCAGGGCAATGAGCAGTTCTTC. Its translation: CAWSVHQGNEQFF.

This clonotype has only a few counts. The V call is TRBV11-1, the J call TRBJ2-5, with D perhaps matching TRBD1 (6 bases). The CDR3 sequence is 16 residues long. Germline V gene data show CDR1 as SGHAT and CDR2 as FQDESV (reference sequence). Trimming took 3 bases from V and 2 from J, leaving 16 bases between them. Here the CDR3 reads CASSFGDQGRQETQYF. CDR3 nucleotide sequence: TGTGCCAGCAGCTTCGGGGACCAGGGGAGACAAGAGACCCAGTACTTC.

This rearrangement joins TRBV29-1 to TRBJ2-1, with TRBD2 identical over 10 bases. J was trimmed by 6 bases and V by 1 base; bases with no gene match: 9. Germline values: CDR1 SQVTM, CDR2 ANQGSEA. The CDR3 is 16 amino acids. The CDR3 region is CSVEGGGLAGVNEQFF. Here the CDR3 DNA reads TGCAGCGTTGAAGGAGGAGGGCTAGCGGGAGTCAATGAGCAGTTCTTC.

Only a few counts were recorded for this clonotype. The chain combines TRBV5-1 with TRBJ2-5, with D perhaps TRBD1 or TRBD2 (5 bases each). CDR1 and CDR2 from the germline V gene are SGHRS and YFSETQ. The germline V and J ends were trimmed by 2 bases and 1 base, with 12 bases remaining between them. CDR3 size: 15 residues. The CDR3 is CASSLSGLGQETQYF. CDR3 nucleotide sequence: TGCGCCAGCAGCTTATCGGGGCTGGGCCAAGAGACCCAGTACTTC.

This clonotype was counted a few times. The rearrangement links TRBV7-9 to TRBJ2-3; D is uncertain. The CDR3 loop spans 16 amino acids. Germline CDR1 is SEHNR and CDR2 is FQNEAQ (reference sequence). Trimming removed 7 bases at V and 0 bases at J, with 17 bases between. The CDR3 nucleotides are TGTGCCAGCAAGGAAGGAACCGTGCCCAGCACAGATACGCAGTATTTT. Translated: CASKEGTVPSTDTQYF.

This clonotype has only a few counts. The chain joins TRBV7-6 to TRBJ2-1; 7 nucleotides line up with TRBD2. The CDR3 has 13 residues. The V gene end was trimmed by 3 bases and the J gene end by 7 bases; junction bases not matched to a gene: 3. The germline V gene has CDR1 SGHVS and CDR2 FNYEAQ. As DNA, the CDR3 is TGTGCCAGCAGCTTGACTAGCCTGAATGAGCAGTTCTTC. Residues: CASSLTSLNEQFF.

As to this clonotype: Germline is not matched at one junction end, which may reflect a read error. This sequence joins TRBV7-7 and TRBJ2-3; 10 positions agree with TRBD2. Germline lookup yields CDR1 SSHAT and CDR2 FNYEAQ (reference sequence). CDR3 length: 15 amino acids. In DNA form, the CDR3 reads TGTGCTAGCAGCGCCGGACTAGCGGCCACAGATACGCAGTATTTT. Translated, it gives CASSAGLAATDTQYF.

This clonotype was seen only a few times. The chain has TRBV7-2 and TRBJ1-2, with 9 bases lining up with TRBD1. This CDR3 spans 14 amino acids. The V and J ends lost 8 bases and 1 base, in that order; junction bases with no gene match: 5. Per the germline V gene, CDR1 is SGHTA and CDR2 is FQGNSA. The CDR3 loop is CASFDRGFNYGYTF. CDR3 DNA: TGTGCCAGCTTTGACAGGGGGTTTAACTATGGCTACACCTTC.

A few counts support this clonotype. The rearrangement joins TRBV20-1 to TRBJ2-6; D is unresolved. Trimming took 6 bases from V and 1 from J, leaving 7 bases between them. CDR1 and CDR2 (germline): DFQATT, SNEGSKA (reference sequence). The CDR3 totals 13 residues. CDR3 nucleotide sequence: TGCAGTGCGGCCATGTCTGGGGCCAACGTCCTGACTTTC. It is translated as CSAAMSGANVLTF.

The CDR3 DNA reads as TGCAGCGTTGTACCGCAGGGGATGGAAGCTTTCTTT. Residues: CSVVPQGMEAFF. The rearrangement links TRBV29-1 to TRBJ1-1; D is possibly TRBD1 (6 bases). Germline assignment: CDR1 SQVTM and CDR2 ANQGSEA. The V end lost 4 bases, the J end lost 8 bases, and 14 bases lay between the germline ends. There are 12 residues in the CDR3.

The V call is TRBV6-6, the J call TRBJ1-2; D unresolved. The CDR3 runs to 13 residues. V was trimmed by 5 bases and J by 4 bases, leaving 11 bases between them. Germline CDR1 is MNHNY and CDR2 is SVGAGI (reference sequence). The CDR3, as DNA: TGTGCCAGCAGTCCTCAAAGAATCTATGGCTACACCTTC. Protein: CASSPQRIYGYTF.